These 32 T cell receptor beta chains originate from one sample sequenced in a study of T-cell reconstitution after alpha-beta-depleted transplantation in children. Unique molecular identifiers were used to barcode this TCRbeta library. TCRdb fed the PCR reads into MiXCR, producing one record per CDR3 protein. In the table there are about 610,000 distinct CDR3 sequences, 10% to 13% of which are singletons. Material: PBMCs from the stem cell graft donor, obtained from the stem cell graft. These receptors came from a human donor who donated a stem cell graft to a child with acute myeloid leukemia.

This clonotype has more than one count but fewer than ten. This chain uses TRBV28 with TRBJ2-7, with D perhaps TRBD2 (6 bases). Germline V gene data show CDR1 as MDHEN and CDR2 as SYDVKM. This CDR3 is 12 amino acids long. V gave up 3 bases and J gave up 5 bases, with 8 bases separating them. CDR3 sequence reads: CASSFSGDEQYF. The CDR3, as DNA: TGTGCCAGCAGTTTCTCGGGGGACGAGCAGTACTTC. The variable domain in full, with the rest retrieved from reference TRBV28 and TRBJ2-7, is DVKVTQSSRYLVKRTGEKVFLECVQDMDHENMFWYRQDPGLGLRLIYFSYDVKMKEKGDIPEGYSVSREKKERFSLILESASTNQTSMYLCASSFSGDEQYFGPGTRLTVT.

In this sample, this clonotype turned up a few times. This chain joins TRBV19 and TRBJ2-1; maybe TRBD2 (5 bases). The germline CDR1 and CDR2 sequences are LNHDA and SQIVND (reference sequence). V lost 7 bases to trimming and J lost 9 bases, with 22 bases between them. The CDR3 spans 15 residues. In nucleotides, the CDR3 is TGTGCCAGTAAAGGTTTGGGAGCTCGCGTCACTGAGCAGTTCTTC. Protein product: CASKGLGARVTEQFF.

This clonotype was observed at least ten times. This chain links TRBV12-3 or TRBV12-4 with TRBJ1-1; no firm D call. The germline V and J ends were trimmed by 6 bases and 1 base, with 21 bases remaining between them. The CDR3 consists of 17 residues. CDR3 coding DNA: TGTGCCAGCAGGCGCCCACGGACGGCGGCCGAGAACACTGAAGCTTTCTTT. Protein product: CASRRPRTAAENTEAFF.

Ten or more counts support this clonotype. The J gene is TRBJ2-1, the V gene TRBV7-9; TRBD2 matches at 8 bases. Germline lookup yields CDR1 SEHNR and CDR2 FQNEAQ (reference sequence). The CDR3 loop spans 15 amino acids. Germline trimming cut 1 base from V and 4 bases from J; bases unmatched to any gene: 3. The CDR3 loop is CASSLVSGVYNEQFF. CDR3 nucleotides: TGTGCCAGCAGCTTAGTTAGCGGGGTTTACAATGAGCAGTTCTTC.

This clonotype was detected only a few times. The genes are TRBV25-1 and TRBJ2-7, with D possibly matching TRBD2 (5 bases). The CDR3 spans 12 residues. Germline V gene lookup returns CDR1 MGHDK and CDR2 SYGVNS. V lost 6 bases and J 4 bases, leaving 10 bases between the germline ends. The CDR3 loop reads CASRITGYEQYF. CDR3 DNA: TGTGCCAGCAGGATTACGGGGTACGAGCAGTACTTC.

The chain employs TRBV19 and TRBJ1-2, with D perhaps matching TRBD1 (6 bases). The CDR3 covers 14 residues. V was shortened by 2 bases and J by 4 bases, with 11 bases between the two germline ends. Germline V gives CDR1 LNHDA, CDR2 SQIVND (reference sequence). This CDR3 reads CASSILGTSYGYTF. The CDR3 nucleotides are TGTGCCAGTAGTATATTGGGGACATCCTATGGCTACACCTTC.

This clonotype was detected many times. V is TRBV3-1 and J is TRBJ2-1, with 7 nucleotides matching TRBD2. Looked up from germline, CDR1 is LGHDT and CDR2 is YNNKEL (reference sequence). Losses at the gene ends were 4 bases for V and 5 bases for J; bases not matched to a gene: 11. CDR3 length: 16 amino acids. The CDR3 reads CASSLLEGRAHNEQFF. In DNA form, the CDR3 reads TGTGCCAGCAGCCTCCTGGAGGGGAGGGCCCACAATGAGCAGTTCTTC.

This clonotype was counted only a few times. The rearrangement links TRBV15 to TRBJ1-5; 8 positions agree with TRBD1. CDR3 size: 14 residues. J was trimmed by 2 bases and V by 5 bases; bases with no gene match: 2. Germline CDR1 LNHNV, CDR2 YYDKDF (reference sequence). CDR3 sequence reads: CATSPGGGNQPQHF. In DNA form, the CDR3 reads TGTGCCACCAGCCCAGGGGGCGGCAATCAGCCCCAGCATTTT.

This clonotype has a handful of counts. V and J are TRBV4-3 and TRBJ2-7, with 11 bases identical to TRBD1. There are 16 residues in the CDR3. Losses at the gene ends were 4 bases for V and 0 bases for J; bases not matched to a gene: 5. The germline CDR1 and CDR2 sequences are LGHNA and YSLEER. The CDR3 coding sequence is TGCGCCAGCAGCCGCGGACAGGGGGCGAGCTCCTACGAGCAGTACTTC. Translation gives CASSRGQGASSYEQYF.

This clonotype was observed many times. The chain recombines TRBV10-3 with TRBJ2-1; 10 positions match TRBD1. The germline V gene has CDR1 ENHRY and CDR2 SYGVKD. J gave up 4 bases and V 2 bases, and 2 bases lay outside the gene matches. This CDR3 has 15 residues. The CDR3, as DNA: TGTGCCATCAGTGAGCCGGGACAGGGGTACAATGAGCAGTTCTTC. This sequence encodes CAISEPGQGYNEQFF.

J is TRBJ1-1 and V is TRBV18, with D uncertain. Germline assignment: CDR1 KGHSH and CDR2 LQKENI. Trimming took 3 bases from V and 1 from J, leaving 6 bases between them. This CDR3 region has 13 residues. Written as DNA, the CDR3 is TGTGCCAGCTCACCCATATCGAACACTGAAGCTTTCTTT. Translating it yields CASSPISNTEAFF.

This clonotype was recorded at least ten times. V gene TRBV7-3 combines with J gene TRBJ2-2; 7 positions agree with TRBD2. J gave up 4 bases and V 2 bases, and 10 bases lay outside the gene matches. The CDR3 consists of 17 residues. Germline V gene data show CDR1 as SGHTA and CDR2 as FQGTGA. CDR3 loop: CASSLEGGIPFTGELFF. The CDR3 region has the DNA TGTGCCAGCAGCTTAGAGGGAGGGATTCCTTTCACCGGGGAGCTGTTTTTT.

The sample holds many counts of this clonotype. The genes are TRBV28 and TRBJ2-6, with 8 bases lining up with TRBD2. The CDR3 has 19 amino acids. Losses at the gene ends were 6 bases for V and 0 bases for J; bases not matched to a gene: 13. CDR1 is MDHEN, CDR2 SYDVKM, per germline. The CDR3 DNA sequence: TGTGCCAGCAGACTTAGCGGGAAACGAAGCACCTCTGGGGCCAACGTCCTGACTTTC. This translates into CASRLSGKRSTSGANVLTF.

This clonotype showed up just a few times. V is TRBV20-1 and J is TRBJ2-1, with a tentative D call TRBD2 (7 bases). Trimming cost V 6 bases and J 7 bases, with 13 bases left between them. The CDR3 contains 12 residues. Germline assignment: CDR1 DFQATT and CDR2 SNEGSKA (reference sequence). The DNA for the CDR3 is TGCAGTGCAAGGGGGGGAGCTAATGAGCAGTTCTTC. Amino acid sequence: CSARGGANEQFF.

There are many counts of this clonotype. V and J are TRBV20-1 and TRBJ2-2, with D tentatively TRBD2 (6 bases). Trimming stripped 1 base from V and 5 bases from J, with 17 bases between. This CDR3 comprises 16 residues. In germline, CDR1 is DFQATT, CDR2 SNEGSKA (reference sequence). CDR3 loop: CSARGSPTGVTGELFF. DNA for the CDR3: TGCAGTGCTAGAGGGTCGCCAACGGGAGTTACCGGGGAGCTGTTTTTT.

J is TRBJ1-1 and V is TRBV12-3 or TRBV12-4; 10 positions agree with TRBD1. J was trimmed by 1 base and V by 4 bases; bases with no gene match: 9. The CDR3 runs 17 residues. The CDR3 region has the DNA TGTGCCAGCAGTTCTCCCGGGACAGGGGTCTCGAACACTGAAGCTTTCTTT. Protein product: CASSSPGTGVSNTEAFF.

The chain uses TRBV24-1 and TRBJ1-5; D remains unclear. Germline V lookup: CDR1 KGHDR, CDR2 SFDVKD. The CDR3 consists of 17 residues. V was shortened by 4 bases and J by 3 bases, with 18 bases between the two germline ends. CDR3 sequence reads: CATSDTREGRYNQPQHF. The DNA of the CDR3 is TGTGCCACCAGTGACACCCGGGAAGGGCGCTACAATCAGCCCCAGCATTTT.

In this sample, this clonotype turned up a few times. The chain joins TRBV7-2 to TRBJ1-2, with D uncertain. Germline CDR1 is SGHTA and CDR2 is FQGNSA. Trimming removed 5 bases at V and 4 bases at J, with 8 bases between. The CDR3 consists of 12 residues. Here the CDR3 DNA reads TGTGCCAGCAGCCCTGGACTCTATGGCTACACCTTC. Residues: CASSPGLYGYTF. The variable domain in full, with the rest retrieved from reference TRBV7-2 and TRBJ1-2, is GAGVSQSPSNKVTEKGKDVELRCDPISGHTALYWYRQSLGQGLEFLIYFQGNSAPDKSGLPSDRFSAERTGGSVSTLTIQRTQQEDSAVYLCASSPGLYGYTFGSGTRLTVV.

This clonotype was recorded many times. V is TRBV7-3 and J is TRBJ2-3, with 13 nucleotides matching TRBD2. CDR1 SGHTA and CDR2 FQGTGA come from the germline V gene. Trimming at V came to 5 bases and at J to 6 bases, leaving 5 bases not matched to a gene. The CDR3 covers 15 residues. CDR3 protein: CASSPLAGGVDTQYF. DNA for the CDR3: TGTGCCAGCAGCCCACTAGCGGGAGGGGTCGATACGCAGTATTTT. The complete variable domain, with remaining parts taken from reference TRBV7-3 and TRBJ2-3, reads GAGVSQTPSNKVTEKGKYVELRCDPISGHTALYWYRQSLGQGPEFLIYFQGTGAADDSGLPNDRFFAVRPEGSVSTLKIQRTERGDSAVYLCASSPLAGGVDTQYFGPGTRLTVL.

This clonotype has just a few counts. The CDR3 is CSTKSGTDTQYF. The CDR3 coding sequence is TGCAGCACGAAGTCAGGGACAGATACGCAGTATTTT. The rearrangement joins TRBV29-1 to TRBJ2-3, with D perhaps TRBD1 (5 bases). Trimming took 8 bases from V and 3 from J, leaving 12 bases between them. The CDR3 totals 12 residues. Looked up from germline, CDR1 is SQVTM and CDR2 is ANQGSEA.

V and J are TRBV2 and TRBJ2-3; D unclear. The germline CDR1 and CDR2 sequences are SNHLY and FYNNEI. Trimming removed 7 bases from V and 2 bases from J, with 10 bases in between. This CDR3 is 13 amino acids long. CDR3 DNA: TGTGCCAGCATTTTAGAGATCACAGATACGCAGTATTTT. Translation: CASILEITDTQYF. Full variable domain (remainder filled in from reference TRBV2 and TRBJ2-3): EPEVTQTPSHQVTQMGQEVILRCVPISNHLYFYWYRQILGQKVEFLVSFYNNEISEKSEIFDDQFSVERPDGSNFTLKIRSTKLEDSAMYFCASILEITDTQYFGPGTRLTVL.

This clonotype was recorded many times. The V and J genes are TRBV7-2 and TRBJ2-7, with D possibly being TRBD1 or TRBD2 (6 bases each). The germline V gene has CDR1 SGHTA and CDR2 FQGNSA. Deletions cut 5 bases from V and 2 bases from J, with 16 bases between. The CDR3 covers 15 residues. For the CDR3, the DNA is TGTGCCAGCAGCCCCTCTGGGGGGCTTACCTACGAGCAGTACTTC. Encoded protein: CASSPSGGLTYEQYF.

This clonotype has a handful of counts. CDR3 residues: CASRFSPASLDEQFF. The CDR3 DNA reads TGCGCCAGCAGGTTTAGTCCGGCCTCTTTGGATGAGCAGTTCTTC. The chain links TRBV4-3 to TRBJ2-1; D call uncertain. CDR1 is LGHNA and CDR2 is YSLEER in the germline V gene. The CDR3 totals 15 residues. The V end lost 6 bases, the J end lost 8 bases, and 20 bases lay between the germline ends.

In its sample, this clonotype was seen a few times. The chain uses TRBV7-1 and TRBJ1-1; possibly TRBD1 for D (6 bases). TRBV7-1 is an ORF for which the function is uncertain. The CDR3 covers 21 residues. V lost 1 base, J lost 0 bases, and 27 bases lay in between. The CDR3 nucleotides are TGTGCCAGCAGCTCAGTACCCCTCAGGGGACGCGCGGGGTACATGAACACTGAAGCTTTCTTT. Its protein product is CASSSVPLRGRAGYMNTEAFF.

About this clonotype itself: One end of the junction varies from germline; a read error may be responsible. V usage is TRBV7-7 and J usage is TRBJ2-1; the D gene is possibly TRBD2 (6 bases). CDR3 length: 15 amino acids. Germline V lookup: CDR1 SSHAT, CDR2 FNYEAQ (reference sequence). This CDR3 is CASSSLGSGHNEQFF. In nucleotides, the CDR3 is TGTGCTAGCAGCTCCCTGGGTAGCGGCCACAATGAGCAGTTCTTC.

This clonotype was detected ten times or more. This chain uses TRBV15 with TRBJ1-1, with TRBD1 as a possible D gene (5 bases). The CDR3 consists of 13 residues. Looked up from germline, CDR1 is LNHNV and CDR2 is YYDKDF (reference sequence). Trimming shortened V by 1 base and J by 10 bases, and 13 bases separated the two germline ends. The CDR3 DNA sequence: TGTGCCACCAGCAGAGCCAGGGACGGTGTAGCTTTCTTT. It yields the protein CATSRARDGVAFF. Full variable domain (rest looked up from reference TRBV15 and TRBJ1-1): DAMVIQNPRYQVTQFGKPVTLSCSQTLNHNVMYWYQQKSSQAPKLLFHYYDKDFNNEADTPDNFQSRRPNTSFCFLDIRSPGLGDTAMYLCATSRARDGVAFFGQGTRLTVV.

By sample share, this clonotype is medium-sized. The genes are TRBV12-3 or TRBV12-4 and TRBJ2-1; D not certain. The CDR3 length is 11 residues. V was pared by 7 bases and J by 12 bases, with 13 bases between. The CDR3 nucleotides read TGTGCCAGCACCAATTCAGTGGGGCAGTTCTTC. Amino acid sequence: CASTNSVGQFF.

In DNA form, the CDR3 reads TGTGCCAGCACCCCCAGAGCCTTAGCCAAAAACATTCAGTACTTC. Translation gives CASTPRALAKNIQYF. The rearrangement joins TRBV12-3 or TRBV12-4 to TRBJ2-4; D is unresolved. V was clipped by 7 bases and J by 0 bases, with 13 bases between them. The CDR3 length is 15 residues.

This clonotype was picked up a small number of times. This rearrangement joins TRBV29-1 to TRBJ2-3; 12 bases agree with TRBD2. This CDR3 is 16 amino acids long. Germline V gives CDR1 SQVTM, CDR2 ANQGSEA. After removal of 3 bases from V and 1 base from J, the junction contained 5 bases not matched to a gene. CDR3 coding DNA: TGCAGCGTTGATAGCTGGACTAGCGGGGGCACAGATACGCAGTATTTT. As protein: CSVDSWTSGGTDTQYF.

This clonotype was observed many times. This chain connects TRBV29-1 to TRBJ2-7; 10 bases fit TRBD1. V dropped 4 bases and J dropped 3; count of bases not matched to a gene: 0. The germline V gene encodes CDR1 SQVTM and CDR2 ANQGSEA. The CDR3 is 12 amino acids. CDR3: CSVGTGGYEQYF. CDR3 coding DNA: TGCAGCGTTGGGACAGGGGGCTACGAGCAGTACTTC.

The V and J genes are TRBV4-3 and TRBJ2-7, with D possibly being TRBD1 (5 bases). Trimming shortened V by 0 bases and J by 4 bases, and 19 bases separated the two germline ends. The CDR3 is 17 residues long. Per germline, CDR1 LGHNA and CDR2 YSLEER. The CDR3 DNA is TGCGCCAGCAGCCAAGATCGTGGCGTAGGGGTTGGGTACGAGCAGTACTTC. Translation: CASSQDRGVGVGYEQYF.

This clonotype has at least ten counts. As DNA, the CDR3 is TGCAGCGTAACAGGGGAGGGGAACTATGGCTACACCTTC. Amino acids: CSVTGEGNYGYTF. The chain combines TRBV29-1 with TRBJ1-2; 7 bases line up with TRBD1. CDR3 length: 13 amino acids. Per the germline V gene, CDR1 is SQVTM and CDR2 is ANQGSEA. The trim removed 6 bases at V and 2 bases at J, leaving 6 bases unmatched.